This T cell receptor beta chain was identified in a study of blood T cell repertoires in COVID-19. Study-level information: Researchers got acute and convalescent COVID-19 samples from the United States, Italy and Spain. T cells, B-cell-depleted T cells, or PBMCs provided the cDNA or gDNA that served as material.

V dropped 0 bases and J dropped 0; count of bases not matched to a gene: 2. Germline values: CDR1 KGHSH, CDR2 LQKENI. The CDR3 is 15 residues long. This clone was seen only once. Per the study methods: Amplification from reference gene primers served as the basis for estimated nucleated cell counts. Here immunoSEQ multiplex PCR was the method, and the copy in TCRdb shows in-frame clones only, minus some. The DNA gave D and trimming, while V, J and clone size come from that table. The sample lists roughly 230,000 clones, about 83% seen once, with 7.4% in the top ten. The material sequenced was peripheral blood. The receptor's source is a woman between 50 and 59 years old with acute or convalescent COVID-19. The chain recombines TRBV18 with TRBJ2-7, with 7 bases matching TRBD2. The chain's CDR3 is CASSPPGTTSYEQYF. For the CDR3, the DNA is TGTGCCAGCTCACCACCGGGGACTACCTCCTACGAGCAGTACTTC.